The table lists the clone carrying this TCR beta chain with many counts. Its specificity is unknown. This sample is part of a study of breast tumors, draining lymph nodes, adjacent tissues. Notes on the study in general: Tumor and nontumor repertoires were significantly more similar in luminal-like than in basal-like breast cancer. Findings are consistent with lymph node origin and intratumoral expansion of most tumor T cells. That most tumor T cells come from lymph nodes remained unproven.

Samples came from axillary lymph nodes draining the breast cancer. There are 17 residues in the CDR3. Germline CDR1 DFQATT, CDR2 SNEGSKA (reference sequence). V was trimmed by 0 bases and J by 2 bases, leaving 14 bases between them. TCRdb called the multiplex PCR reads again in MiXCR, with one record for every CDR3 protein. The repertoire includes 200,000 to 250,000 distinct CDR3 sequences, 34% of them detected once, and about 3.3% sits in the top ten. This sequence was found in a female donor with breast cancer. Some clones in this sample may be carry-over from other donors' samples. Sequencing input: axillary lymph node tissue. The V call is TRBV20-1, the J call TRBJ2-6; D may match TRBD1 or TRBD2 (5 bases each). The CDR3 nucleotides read TGCAGTGCTAGAGATATACGGGGCCCACCTGGGGCCAACGTCCTGACTTTC. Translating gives CSARDIRGPPGANVLTF.